This T cell receptor (beta chain) was recovered during a study of T-cell reconstitution after alpha-beta-depleted transplantation in children. J lost 2 bases, V lost 1 base, and 5 bases had no gene match. In germline, CDR1 is LGHNA, CDR2 YSLEER. This CDR3 has 16 residues. This clonotype was seen a few times. Unique molecular identifiers tagged the TCRbeta library. TCRdb fed the PCR reads into MiXCR, producing one record per CDR3 protein. The sample comprises roughly 500,000 distinct CDR3 sequences, about 31% of which are singletons, and approximately 2.3% rests with the top ten. The sample consisted of PBMCs from the stem cell graft donor, taken from the stem cell graft. This sequence was found in a human donor who donated a stem cell graft to a child with aplastic anemia. The chain links TRBV4-3 to TRBJ2-1, with TRBD2 matching over 7 bases. The CDR3 spells CASSQGASGAYNEQFF. CDR3 in DNA: TGCGCCAGCAGCCAAGGCGCTAGCGGAGCCTACAATGAGCAGTTCTTC.